The 17 T cell receptor beta chains below come from one sample, sequenced in a study of cytomegalovirus exposure and HLA in healthy donors. Sequencing used immunoSEQ multiplex PCR; TCRdb keeps in-frame clones, though not all of them. The table has more than 120,000 clones, around 84% seen once. Material: PBMCs. These TCRs come from a man aged 18 to 35 in good health and CMV-seropositive.

The chain combines TRBV2 with TRBJ2-2, with 7 bases matching TRBD2. This CDR3 is 14 amino acids long. Germline CDR1 and CDR2: SNHLY and FYNNEI. V lost 7 bases, J lost 4 bases, and 6 bases stayed unmatched. As DNA, the CDR3 is TGTGCCAGCACCCAAGCGGGATCCACCGGGGAGCTGTTTTTT. This sequence encodes CASTQAGSTGELFF.

V is TRBV2 and J is TRBJ1-1, with a weak D call TRBD1 (5 bases). The germline V gene has CDR1 SNHLY and CDR2 FYNNEI. V was cut by 4 bases and J by 5 bases, with 14 bases left in between. The CDR3 runs to 14 residues. The CDR3 DNA reads as TGTGCCAGCAGTGCAATTGGGGCTAGGACTGAAGCTTTCTTT. Residues: CASSAIGARTEAFF.

The chain joins TRBV2 to TRBJ2-1; 7 bases align to TRBD2. The CDR3 loop spans 15 amino acids. Germline V gene sequence: CDR1 SNHLY, CDR2 FYNNEI. V shed 8 bases, J shed 4 bases, and the junction held 11 bases outside the gene matches. The CDR3 DNA is TGTGCCAGCCACTCGACTAGCTGGGGATACAATGAGCAGTTCTTC. It is translated as CASHSTSWGYNEQFF. Drawing the rest from reference TRBV2 and TRBJ2-1, the complete variable domain is EPEVTQTPSHQVTQMGQEVILRCVPISNHLYFYWYRQILGQKVEFLVSFYNNEISEKSEIFDDQFSVERPDGSNFTLKIRSTKLEDSAMYFCASHSTSWGYNEQFFGPGTRLTVL.

This clone was seen only once. This chain joins TRBV10-3 and TRBJ2-7, with 8 bases aligning to TRBD1. This CDR3 is built from 13 residues. V gave up 7 bases and J gave up 3 bases; unmatched junction bases: 5. CDR1 ENHRY and CDR2 SYGVKD come from the germline V gene. The CDR3, as DNA: TGTGCCATCATGTTCGGACAGGGCTACGAGCAGTACTTC. It specifies CAIMFGQGYEQYF.

The chain couples TRBV6-1 to TRBJ1-2, with 8 bases identical to TRBD1. The length of the CDR3 is 15 residues. Losses at the gene ends were 2 bases for V and 7 bases for J; bases not matched to a gene: 9. Germline V CDR1 and CDR2: MNHNS, SASEGT. The CDR3: CASSEIGTGAFGYTF. As DNA, the CDR3 is TGTGCCAGCAGTGAAATCGGGACAGGCGCGTTTGGCTACACCTTC.

This rearrangement joins TRBV5-1 to TRBJ2-1; 9 positions match TRBD2. Germline V lookup: CDR1 SGHRS, CDR2 YFSETQ. The CDR3 spans 16 residues. V gave up 5 bases and J gave up 7 bases; unmatched junction bases: 13. CDR3 amino acids: CASSSNLAGVWNEQFF. CDR3 DNA sequence: TGCGCCAGCAGTTCGAACTTAGCGGGAGTGTGGAATGAGCAGTTCTTC.

The V and J genes are TRBV10-3 and TRBJ2-5; D is ambiguous. V lost 2 bases and J lost 2, with 6 bases in between. The CDR3 runs 13 residues. Germline CDR1 and CDR2: ENHRY and SYGVKD. CDR3: CAISEQVQETQYF. The DNA for the CDR3 is TGTGCCATCAGTGAGCAGGTACAAGAGACCCAGTACTTC.

This clone was counted once. The chain employs TRBV6-1 and TRBJ2-7; 10 nucleotides match TRBD2. With V trimmed by 5 bases and J by 4 bases, 5 bases remained unmatched. CDR3 size: 14 residues. CDR1 is MNHNS and CDR2 is SASEGT in the germline V gene. CDR3 in amino acids: CASSRQRGGYEQYF. DNA of the CDR3: TGTGCCAGCAGTCGACAGCGGGGGGGATACGAGCAGTACTTC.

The rearrangement joins TRBV27 to TRBJ2-5; TRBD2 matches at 12 bases. The germline gives CDR1 MNHEY, CDR2 SMNVEV (reference sequence). The ends lost 10 bases at V and 2 bases at J; junction bases unmatched: 23. This CDR3 contains 20 residues. The CDR3 loop reads CATRKSFGGQGTSGQETQYF. The CDR3 region has the DNA TGTGCCACCAGGAAGTCGTTCGGGGGACAAGGGACTAGCGGGCAAGAGACCCAGTACTTC.

The V call is TRBV27, the J call TRBJ1-1; no clear D gene. Germline CDR1 reads MNHEY; CDR2 reads SMNVEV (reference sequence). The V and J ends lost 5 bases and 1 base respectively, with 8 bases between them. This CDR3 has 13 amino acids. CDR3 DNA: TGTGCCAGCAGTATGCGTGAGAACACTGAAGCTTTCTTT. Its protein is CASSMRENTEAFF.

This CDR3 reads CASSQYESREQFF. The CDR3 DNA is TGTGCCAGCAGCCAATATGAGTCCCGTGAGCAGTTCTTC. This rearrangement joins TRBV14 to TRBJ2-1; D is unresolved. The V gene lost 2 bases and the J gene lost 9 bases, with 11 bases spanning the gap. The CDR3 sequence is 13 residues long. Germline CDR1 and CDR2: SGHDN and FVKESK.

This clone appeared once. The chain recombines TRBV15 with TRBJ2-1; D gene ambiguous. The length of the CDR3 is 13 residues. Per germline, CDR1 LNHNV and CDR2 YYDKDF (reference sequence). V was trimmed by 0 bases and J by 4 bases, leaving 4 bases between them. CDR3 loop: CATSRDRYNEQFF. CDR3 coding DNA: TGTGCCACCAGCAGAGACAGGTACAATGAGCAGTTCTTC.

V is TRBV18 and J is TRBJ2-5; the match to TRBD1 covers 8 bases. J lost 5 bases, V lost 3 bases, and 8 bases had no gene match. Germline loops: CDR1 KGHSH, CDR2 LQKENI. CDR3 length: 15 amino acids. Here the CDR3 reads CASSPPDRGSETQYF. The CDR3 bases are TGTGCCAGCTCACCGCCCGACAGGGGCTCGGAGACCCAGTACTTC.

V usage is TRBV5-1 and J usage is TRBJ2-7; 7 nucleotides match TRBD2. CDR1 is SGHRS, CDR2 YFSETQ, per germline. The CDR3 loop spans 15 amino acids. V trimming: 5 bases; J trimming: 5 bases; junction bases outside the gene matches: 13. The CDR3 is CASSKTGGGSHEQYF. The DNA of the CDR3 is TGCGCCAGCAGTAAAACGGGGGGTGGGAGCCACGAGCAGTACTTC.

The CDR3 DNA is TGTGCCAGCAGCTTACGAGGGCCTCAACCTGGAAACACCATATATTTT. It translates to CASSLRGPQPGNTIYF. The chain recombines TRBV11-2 with TRBJ1-3; D is unclear. This CDR3 region has 16 residues. Deletions cut 2 bases from V and 2 bases from J, with 13 bases between. CDR1 and CDR2 from the germline V gene are SGHAT and FQNNGV.

CDR3 in amino acids: CASSLVAGTDTQYF. The CDR3 region has the DNA TGCGCCAGCAGCTTGGTGGCAGGCACAGATACGCAGTATTTT. The chain joins TRBV5-1 to TRBJ2-3; D gene unclear. CDR3 length: 14 residues. Germline V gene lookup returns CDR1 SGHRS and CDR2 YFSETQ. V lost 0 bases and J 1 base, leaving 6 bases between the germline ends.

The chain links TRBV27 to TRBJ2-1; a weak D match, TRBD1 (6 bases). This CDR3 has 15 residues. V was shortened by 5 bases and J by 4 bases, with 15 bases between the two germline ends. Germline V gene sequence: CDR1 MNHEY, CDR2 SMNVEV (reference sequence). The CDR3 nucleotides are TGTGCCAGCAGTCCGACAGGCGACTTTTACAATGAGCAGTTCTTC. This sequence encodes CASSPTGDFYNEQFF.